The 13 T cell receptor beta chains below were found in one sample sequenced in a study of blood T cell repertoires in COVID-19. This table comes from immunoSEQ multiplex PCR, and its TCRdb copy is limited to in-frame clones, with some not included. The profile shows about 250,000 clones, approximately 85% of them singletons. Sequencing was done on a sample of PBMCs or T cells enriched from blood (not recorded which). The receptors were gathered from a woman aged 45-59 years with acute COVID-19.

The genes are TRBV24-1 and TRBJ2-2; TRBD1 aligns across 8 bases. The germline CDR1 and CDR2 sequences are KGHDR and SFDVKD. This CDR3 contains 14 residues. V dropped 8 bases and J dropped 4; count of bases not matched to a gene: 5. DNA for the CDR3: TGTGCCACCAAGCAAACAGGGGGCACCGGGGAGCTGTTTTTT. This sequence encodes CATKQTGGTGELFF.

The genes are TRBV27 and TRBJ2-5; 7 bases fit TRBD1. The CDR3 length is 16 residues. The V gene's germline CDR1 is MNHEY and CDR2 SMNVEV (reference sequence). V gave up 3 bases and J gave up 1 base; unmatched junction bases: 8. The CDR3 DNA reads TGTGCCAGCAGTTTCTCAACCCGACAGGGCCAAGAGACCCAGTACTTC. Protein product: CASSFSTRQGQETQYF.

The chain recombines TRBV3-1 (or the pseudogene TRBV3-2) with TRBJ1-1, with D possibly TRBD1 on 5 matching bases. The CDR3 runs to 15 residues. CDR1 LGHDT and CDR2 YNNKEL come from the germline V gene (reference sequence). V lost 5 bases and J 1 base, leaving 14 bases between the germline ends. The DNA of the CDR3 is TGTGCCAGCAGCGACCACAGGTGGGGGAACACTGAAGCTTTCTTT. It translates to CASSDHRWGNTEAFF.

The chain uses TRBV5-1 and TRBJ1-1, with D perhaps TRBD1 (5 bases). V gave up 0 bases and J gave up 7 bases, with 13 bases separating them. CDR3 length equals 14 residues. The germline gives CDR1 SGHRS, CDR2 YFSETQ. The chain's CDR3 is CASSLDGTPLEAFF. CDR3 sequence (DNA): TGCGCCAGCAGCTTGGACGGGACTCCTCTTGAAGCTTTCTTT.

The genes are TRBV5-6 and TRBJ2-7, with D hard to call. Per germline, CDR1 SGHDT and CDR2 YYEEEE. Deletions cut 0 bases from V and 6 bases from J, with 19 bases between. The CDR3 runs to 16 residues. The CDR3 nucleotides read TGTGCCAGCAGCTTGGGTGTAGGCCAACCGCAGGTCGAGCAGTACTTC. Protein sequence: CASSLGVGQPQVEQYF.

The chain employs TRBV7-9 and TRBJ2-3; D possibly corresponds to TRBD2 (7 bases). Germline loops: CDR1 SEHNR, CDR2 FQNEAQ (reference sequence). V lost 7 bases and J lost 2, with 13 bases in between. The length of the CDR3 is 14 residues. CDR3 loop: CASIDGGATDTQYF. CDR3 DNA sequence: TGTGCCAGCATTGATGGGGGGGCCACAGATACGCAGTATTTT. Full variable domain (remainder filled in from reference TRBV7-9 and TRBJ2-3): DTGVSQNPRHKITKRGQNVTFRCDPISEHNRLYWYRQTLGQGPEFLTYFQNEAQLEKSRLLSDRFSAERPKGSFSTLEIQRTEQGDSAMYLCASIDGGATDTQYFGPGTRLTVL.

This clone has a single count. The chain links TRBV5-8 to TRBJ2-2; 8 bases align to TRBD1. Germline V gives CDR1 SGHTS, CDR2 YDEGEE. Trimming took 2 bases from V and 1 from J; bases not matched to a gene: 1. CDR3 size: 15 residues. This CDR3 reads CASSFRGRNTGELFF. DNA for the CDR3: TGTGCCAGCAGCTTCAGGGGGCGGAACACCGGGGAGCTGTTTTTT. The whole variable domain, remainder taken from reference TRBV5-8 and TRBJ2-2, is EAGVTQSPTHLIKTRGQQATLRCSPISGHTSVYWYQQALGLGLQFLLWYDEGEERNRGNFPPRFSGRQFPNYSSELNVNALELEDSALYLCASSFRGRNTGELFFGEGSRLTVL.

The J gene is TRBJ2-7, the V gene TRBV13; 7 nucleotides line up with TRBD1. V shed 3 bases and J 2 bases; nucleotides not matched to a gene: 7. The CDR3 contains 15 residues. CDR1 is PRHDT, CDR2 FYEKMQ, per germline (reference sequence). This CDR3 is CASSLGRGFAYEQYF. The CDR3 DNA is TGTGCCAGCAGCTTGGGCAGGGGGTTCGCCTACGAGCAGTACTTC.

The gene calls are TRBV5-1 and TRBJ2-2, with 7 bases identical to TRBD1. Germline V CDR1 and CDR2: SGHRS, YFSETQ. CDR3 size: 14 residues. The J segment lost 5 bases and the V segment lost 6 bases, leaving 7 bases of the junction unmatched. CDR3 nucleotides: TGCGCCAGCACCCGACAGGGTTCGACCGGGGAGCTGTTTTTT. Its protein is CASTRQGSTGELFF.

This clone occurred once. This sequence joins TRBV7-2 and TRBJ1-1; tentatively, D is TRBD1 (5 bases). CDR3 length: 13 amino acids. V shed 8 bases and J shed 2 bases, with 12 bases lying between them. Germline values: CDR1 SGHTA, CDR2 FQGNSA. The CDR3 sequence: CASRQQSNTEAFF. DNA for the CDR3: TGTGCCAGCCGACAGCAGAGTAACACTGAAGCTTTCTTT.

The chain couples TRBV10-1 to TRBJ2-5; TRBD1 is a possible D gene (6 bases). CDR3 length: 14 residues. Germline loops: CDR1 WNHNN, CDR2 SYGVQD (reference sequence). The germline V and J ends were trimmed by 10 bases and 5 bases, with 20 bases remaining between them. As DNA, the CDR3 is TGCGCCACGGCGACAGGTCAGCAGAGCGAGACCCAGTACTTC. Translated: CATATGQQSETQYF.

The chain recombines TRBV9 with TRBJ1-1; 9 positions match TRBD1. The CDR3 length is 17 residues. Trimming cost V 0 bases and J 5 bases; bases outside gene matches: 11. The germline CDR1 and CDR2 sequences are SGDLS and YYNGEE. The CDR3 DNA reads as TGTGCCAGCAGCGTAGCTACGGGACAGGGTCCCCAAACTGAAGCTTTCTTT. Its protein is CASSVATGQGPQTEAFF.

The chain recombines TRBV19 with TRBJ1-2, with D possibly matching TRBD1 (5 bases). Trimming shortened V by 5 bases and J by 8 bases, and 9 bases separated the two germline ends. The CDR3 extends over 11 amino acids. Germline values: CDR1 LNHDA, CDR2 SQIVND (reference sequence). CDR3 nucleotide sequence: TGTGCCAGTAGTTCGGGGGTCGGCTACACCTTC. As protein: CASSSGVGYTF. Together with reference TRBV19 and TRBJ1-2, the CDR3 gives the full variable domain: DGGITQSPKYLFRKEGQNVTLSCEQNLNHDAMYWYRQDPGQGLRLIYYSQIVNDFQKGDIAEGYSVSREKKESFPLTVTSAQKNPTAFYLCASSSGVGYTFGSGTRLTVV.